The source of this TCR beta chain is a study of OX40 agonist ivuxolimab in advanced cancers. Notes on this clone: What it binds is unknown.

TCRdb keeps only in-frame clones here, not all; method: immunoSEQ multiplex PCR. This table holds 65,000 to 95,000 clones, about 84% found once. Study-wide findings and caveats: At 0.1 to 3.0 mg/kg, clonal expansion of CD4+ and CD8+ blood T cells had occurred by week 6.

The receptor was derived from an adult with an advanced solid tumor such as melanoma, head and neck, liver or kidney cancer. The sequences come from CD4+ or CD8+ T cells sorted from blood, collected in a trial of the OX40 agonist ivuxolimab.

The CDR3 coding sequence is TGTGCCAGCTCACCTAAAGAGGAGCAGTTCTTC. Protein product: CASSPKEEQFF. The chain couples TRBV18 to TRBJ2-1; D uncertain. CDR3 length: 11 residues. Germline values: CDR1 KGHSH, CDR2 LQKENI. Trimming left V 3 bases short and J 10 bases short, with 7 bases between.